The 15 T cell receptor beta chains below were found in one sample sequenced in a study of OX40 agonist ivuxolimab in advanced cancers. Some clones are missing from TCRdb's copy, which holds only in-frame ones; the method was immunoSEQ multiplex PCR. The sample lists about 68,000 clones; 65% to 90% were seen once. Sequencing used CD4+ or CD8+ T cells sorted from blood, obtained in a trial of the OX40 agonist ivuxolimab. The receptor set was obtained from an adult with an advanced solid tumor such as melanoma, head and neck, liver or kidney cancer.

This chain links TRBV6-5 with TRBJ1-2, with 11 bases aligning to TRBD1. The ends lost 4 bases at V and 5 bases at J; junction bases unmatched: 6. CDR1 is MNHEY, CDR2 SVGAGI, per germline. The CDR3 contains 15 residues. The CDR3 sequence: CASSSRTGGEYGYTF. The DNA for the CDR3 is TGTGCCAGCAGTTCTCGGACAGGGGGCGAGTATGGCTACACCTTC.

There are a few counts of this clone. V usage is TRBV2 and J usage is TRBJ1-1, with 7 bases lining up with TRBD1. CDR1 is SNHLY and CDR2 is FYNNEI in the germline V gene. V lost 7 bases and J lost 7; bases outside the gene matches: 9. The CDR3 covers 13 residues. The DNA of the CDR3 is TGTGCCAGCAAGATTGGGACAGAGTTTGAAGCTTTCTTT. Its translation is CASKIGTEFEAFF.

This chain joins TRBV5-4 and TRBJ2-5; 7 positions match TRBD2. Trimming removed 4 bases from V and 5 bases from J; junction bases left unmatched: 8. CDR3 length equals 14 residues. Germline assignment: CDR1 SGHNT and CDR2 YYREEE (reference sequence). This CDR3 is CASSAEAGWETQYF. The CDR3 DNA sequence: TGTGCCAGCAGCGCCGAAGCGGGGTGGGAGACCCAGTACTTC.

The chain is built from TRBV4-3 and TRBJ2-5; 12 bases fit TRBD1. CDR3 length: 17 residues. Germline assignment: CDR1 LGHNA and CDR2 YSLEER. Trimming cost V 3 bases and J 3 bases; bases outside gene matches: 8. In DNA, the CDR3 is TGCGCCAGCAGCCACAACCCGGGACAGGGGGCTGAAGAGACCCAGTACTTC. Its translation: CASSHNPGQGAEETQYF.

V gene TRBV7-2 combines with J gene TRBJ2-1; tentatively, D is TRBD2 (5 bases). The CDR3 covers 14 residues. Trimming took 3 bases from V and 7 from J, leaving 13 bases between them. Germline V gives CDR1 SGHTA, CDR2 FQGNSA. The CDR3 region has the DNA TGTGCCAGCAGCTTTAGGTCCGGGAAGAATGAGCAGTTCTTC. It translates to CASSFRSGKNEQFF.

J is TRBJ2-5 and V is TRBV4-2; the D is unclear. The CDR3 length is 15 residues. Germline V gives CDR1 LGHNA, CDR2 YNFKEQ. Trimming took 0 bases from V and 5 from J, leaving 13 bases between them. The CDR3 loop is CASSQDPRGAETQYF. For the CDR3, the DNA is TGTGCCAGCAGCCAAGACCCCCGCGGCGCGGAGACCCAGTACTTC.

This chain joins TRBV6-6 and TRBJ1-2; no reliable D call. The CDR3 runs to 15 residues. V gave up 6 bases and J gave up 0 bases, with 14 bases separating them. Germline V gives CDR1 MNHNY, CDR2 SVGAGI (reference sequence). The CDR3 DNA reads TGTGCCAGCAGCCACCTGGTGGGGTCTAACTATGGCTACACCTTC. Its translation: CASSHLVGSNYGYTF.

This clone was observed once. The chain carries TRBV9 and TRBJ2-2; 10 bases are a match to TRBD2. This CDR3 region has 16 residues. V trimming: 3 bases; J trimming: 1 base; junction bases outside the gene matches: 3. The germline CDR1 and CDR2 sequences are SGDLS and YYNGEE. The CDR3 loop reads CASSGSGRGNTGELFF. CDR3 bases: TGTGCCAGCAGCGGGAGCGGGAGGGGGAACACCGGGGAGCTGTTTTTT.

V and J are TRBV5-1 and TRBJ2-5, with D perhaps given as TRBD1 or TRBD2 (5 bases each). V lost 5 bases and J 4 bases, leaving 18 bases between the germline ends. Per germline, CDR1 SGHRS and CDR2 YFSETQ. The length of the CDR3 is 15 residues. The CDR3 region is CASSSTGTQGETQYF. The CDR3 DNA is TGCGCCAGCAGTTCTACCGGGACGCAGGGAGAGACCCAGTACTTC. Complete variable domain (other parts from reference TRBV5-1 and TRBJ2-5): KAGVTQTPRYLIKTRGQQVTLSCSPISGHRSVSWYQQTPGQGLQFLFEYFSETQRNKGNFPGRFSGRQFSNSRSEMNVSTLELGDSALYLCASSSTGTQGETQYFGPGTRLLVL.

V usage is TRBV18 and J usage is TRBJ2-5; D not resolved. The CDR3 runs to 13 residues. Per the germline V gene, CDR1 is KGHSH and CDR2 is LQKENI. V was cut by 2 bases and J by 4 bases, with 8 bases left in between. The chain's CDR3 is CASSPIKGETQYF. The DNA for the CDR3 is TGTGCCAGCTCACCAATCAAGGGAGAGACCCAGTACTTC.

This clone came up once. Here the CDR3 reads CATSGGENLNEQFF. The CDR3 region has the DNA TGTGCCACCAGCGGGGGGGAGAACCTCAATGAGCAGTTCTTC. V and J are TRBV15 and TRBJ2-1, with 7 bases lining up with TRBD2. From germline, CDR1 is LNHNV and CDR2 YYDKDF (reference sequence). The junction had 7 bases not matched to a gene; V was cut back by 5 bases and J by 6 bases. This CDR3 is built from 14 residues.

The chain couples TRBV6-5 to TRBJ1-2; 8 nucleotides match TRBD1. Looked up from germline, CDR1 is MNHEY and CDR2 is SVGAGI. V shed 8 bases and J 2 bases; nucleotides not matched to a gene: 1. This CDR3 is built from 12 residues. The DNA of the CDR3 is TGTGCCAGCCGGACAGGGAACTATGGCTACACCTTC. This encodes CASRTGNYGYTF.

This rearrangement joins TRBV11-2 to TRBJ1-1; 7 bases are shared with TRBD1. This CDR3 spans 14 amino acids. Trimming removed 4 bases from V and 4 bases from J; junction bases left unmatched: 6. Germline CDR1 SGHAT, CDR2 FQNNGV. The DNA for the CDR3 is TGTGCCAGCAGCTGGGGGACAGTCCGCACTGAAGCTTTCTTT. Translated: CASSWGTVRTEAFF.

The chain couples TRBV9 to TRBJ2-1; 11 nucleotides agree with TRBD2. The J segment lost 4 bases and the V segment lost 4 bases, leaving 10 bases of the junction unmatched. Germline lookup yields CDR1 SGDLS and CDR2 YYNGEE. The CDR3 runs 17 residues. The CDR3 sequence is CASSLEGVAGGYNEQFF. The DNA of the CDR3 is TGTGCCAGCAGCCTAGAAGGGGTAGCGGGAGGGTACAATGAGCAGTTCTTC.

The chain joins TRBV4-1 to TRBJ2-3; D not resolved. Per germline, CDR1 MGHRA and CDR2 YSYEKL. V lost 1 base and J lost 1, with 6 bases in between. The CDR3 runs 14 residues. The CDR3 protein is CASSQGRGTDTQYF. The CDR3 coding sequence is TGCGCCAGCAGCCAAGGACGCGGCACAGATACGCAGTATTTT.